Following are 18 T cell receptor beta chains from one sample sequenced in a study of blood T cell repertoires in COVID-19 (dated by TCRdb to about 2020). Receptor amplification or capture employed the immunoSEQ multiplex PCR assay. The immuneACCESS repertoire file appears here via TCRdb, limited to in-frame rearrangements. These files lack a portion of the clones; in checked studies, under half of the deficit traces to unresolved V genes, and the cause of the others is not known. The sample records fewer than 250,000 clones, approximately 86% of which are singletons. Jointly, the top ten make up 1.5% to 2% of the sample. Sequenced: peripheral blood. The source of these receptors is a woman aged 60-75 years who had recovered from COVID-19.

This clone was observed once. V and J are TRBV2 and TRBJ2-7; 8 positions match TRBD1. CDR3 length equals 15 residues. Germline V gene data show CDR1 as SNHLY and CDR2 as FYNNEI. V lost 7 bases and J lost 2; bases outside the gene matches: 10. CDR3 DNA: TGTGCCAGCATCCAGGACAGGGAAGTACCCTACGAGCAGTACTTC. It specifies CASIQDREVPYEQYF.

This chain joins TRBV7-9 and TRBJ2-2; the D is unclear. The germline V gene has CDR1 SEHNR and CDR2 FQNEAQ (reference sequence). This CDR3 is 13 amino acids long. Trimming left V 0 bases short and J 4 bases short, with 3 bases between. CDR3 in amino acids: CASSLASTGELFF. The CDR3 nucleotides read TGTGCCAGCAGCTTAGCTAGCACCGGGGAGCTGTTTTTT. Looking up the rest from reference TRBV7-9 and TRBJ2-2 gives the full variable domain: DTGVSQNPRHKITKRGQNVTFRCDPISEHNRLYWYRQTLGQGPEFLTYFQNEAQLEKSRLLSDRFSAERPKGSFSTLEIQRTEQGDSAMYLCASSLASTGELFFGEGSRLTVL.

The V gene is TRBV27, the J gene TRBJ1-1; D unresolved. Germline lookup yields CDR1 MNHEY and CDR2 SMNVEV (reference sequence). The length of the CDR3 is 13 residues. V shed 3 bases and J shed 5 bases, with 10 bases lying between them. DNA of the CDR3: TGTGCCAGCAGTTTGTTGAGCGGTACTGAAGCTTTCTTT. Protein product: CASSLLSGTEAFF.

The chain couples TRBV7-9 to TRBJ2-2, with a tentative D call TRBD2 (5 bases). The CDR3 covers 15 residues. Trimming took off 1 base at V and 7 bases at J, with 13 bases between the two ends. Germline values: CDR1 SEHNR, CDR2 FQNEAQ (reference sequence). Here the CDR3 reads CASSLGTTGSGELFF. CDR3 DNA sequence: TGTGCCAGCAGCTTAGGGACCACGGGGAGCGGGGAGCTGTTTTTT. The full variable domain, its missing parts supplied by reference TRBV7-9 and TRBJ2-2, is DTGVSQNPRHKITKRGQNVTFRCDPISEHNRLYWYRQTLGQGPEFLTYFQNEAQLEKSRLLSDRFSAERPKGSFSTLEIQRTEQGDSAMYLCASSLGTTGSGELFFGEGSRLTVL.

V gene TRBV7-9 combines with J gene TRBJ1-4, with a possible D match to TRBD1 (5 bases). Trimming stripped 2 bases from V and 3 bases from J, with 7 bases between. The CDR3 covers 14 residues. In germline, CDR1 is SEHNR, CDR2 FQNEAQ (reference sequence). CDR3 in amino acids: CASSLKGSNEKLFF. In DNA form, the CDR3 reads TGTGCCAGCAGCTTAAAGGGGTCTAATGAAAAACTGTTTTTT.

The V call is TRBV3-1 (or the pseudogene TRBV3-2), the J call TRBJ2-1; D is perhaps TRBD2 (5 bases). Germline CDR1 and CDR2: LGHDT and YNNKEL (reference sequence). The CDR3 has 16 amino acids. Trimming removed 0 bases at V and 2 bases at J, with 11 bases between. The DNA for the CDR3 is TGTGCCAGCAGCCAAGATGGGCGGGTCCCCTACAATGAGCAGTTCTTC. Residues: CASSQDGRVPYNEQFF.

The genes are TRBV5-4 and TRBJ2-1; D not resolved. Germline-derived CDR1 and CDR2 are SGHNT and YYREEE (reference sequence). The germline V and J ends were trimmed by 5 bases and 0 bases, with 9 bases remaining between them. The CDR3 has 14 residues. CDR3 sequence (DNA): TGTGCCAGCAGGCCCCAGGACTCCTACAATGAGCAGTTCTTC. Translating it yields CASRPQDSYNEQFF.

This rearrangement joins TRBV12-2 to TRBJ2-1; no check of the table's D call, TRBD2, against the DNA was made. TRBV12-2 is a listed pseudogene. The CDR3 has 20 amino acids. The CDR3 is CASRLNYRLVGGRSYNEQFF. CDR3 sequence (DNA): TGTGCAAGTCGCCTAAATTACCGTTTAGTGGGGGGGCGCTCCTACAATGAGCAGTTCTTC.

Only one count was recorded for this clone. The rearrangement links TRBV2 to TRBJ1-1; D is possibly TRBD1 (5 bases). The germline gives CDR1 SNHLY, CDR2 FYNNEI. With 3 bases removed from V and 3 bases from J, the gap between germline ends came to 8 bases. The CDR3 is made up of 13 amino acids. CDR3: CASSDIRDTEAFF. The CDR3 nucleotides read TGTGCCAGCAGTGATATCAGGGACACTGAAGCTTTCTTT.

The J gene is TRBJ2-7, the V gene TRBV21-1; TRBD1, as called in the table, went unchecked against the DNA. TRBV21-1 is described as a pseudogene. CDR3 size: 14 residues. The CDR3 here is CASSPVPGSYEQYF. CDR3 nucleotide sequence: TGTGCCAGCAGCCCAGTCCCAGGCTCCTACGAGCAGTACTTC.

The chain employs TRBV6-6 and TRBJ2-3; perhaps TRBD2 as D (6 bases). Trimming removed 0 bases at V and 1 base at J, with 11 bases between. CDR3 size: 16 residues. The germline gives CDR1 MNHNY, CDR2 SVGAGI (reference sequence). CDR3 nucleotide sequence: TGTGCCAGCAGTTACTCGACGGGGACTCGCACAGATACGCAGTATTTT. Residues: CASSYSTGTRTDTQYF.

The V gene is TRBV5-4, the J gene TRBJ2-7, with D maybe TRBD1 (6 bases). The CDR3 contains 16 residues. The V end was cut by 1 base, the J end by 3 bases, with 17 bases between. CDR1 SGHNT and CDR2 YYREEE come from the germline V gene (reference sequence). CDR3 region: CASSLSPGASIYEQYF. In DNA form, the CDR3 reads TGTGCCAGCAGCTTGTCCCCAGGGGCTTCTATCTACGAGCAGTACTTC.

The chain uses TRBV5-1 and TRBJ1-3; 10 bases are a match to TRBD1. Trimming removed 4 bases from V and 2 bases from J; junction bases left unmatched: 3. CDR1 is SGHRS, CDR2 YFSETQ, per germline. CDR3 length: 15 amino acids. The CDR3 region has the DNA TGCGCCAGCAGCCAAGGACAGGGGGCTGGAAACACCATATATTTT. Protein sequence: CASSQGQGAGNTIYF.

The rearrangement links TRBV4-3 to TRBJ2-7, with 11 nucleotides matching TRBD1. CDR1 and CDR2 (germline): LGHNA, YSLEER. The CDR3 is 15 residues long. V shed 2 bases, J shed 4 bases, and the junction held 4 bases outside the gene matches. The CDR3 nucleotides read TGCGCCAGCAGCCAATCATGGGACAGGGGGTACGAGCAGTACTTC. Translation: CASSQSWDRGYEQYF.

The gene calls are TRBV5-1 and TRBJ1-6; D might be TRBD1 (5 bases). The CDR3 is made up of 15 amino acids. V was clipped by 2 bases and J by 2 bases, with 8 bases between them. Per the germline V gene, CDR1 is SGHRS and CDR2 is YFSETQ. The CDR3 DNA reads TGCGCCAGCAGCTTACAGGCACCCTATAATTCACCCCTCCACTTT. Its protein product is CASSLQAPYNSPLHF.

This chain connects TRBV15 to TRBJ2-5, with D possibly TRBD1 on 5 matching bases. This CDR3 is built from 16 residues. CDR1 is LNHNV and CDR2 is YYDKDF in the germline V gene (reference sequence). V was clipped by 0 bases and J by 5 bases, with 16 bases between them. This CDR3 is CATSRDRQLPTETQYF. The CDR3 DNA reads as TGTGCCACCAGCAGAGATAGACAGCTTCCGACGGAGACCCAGTACTTC.

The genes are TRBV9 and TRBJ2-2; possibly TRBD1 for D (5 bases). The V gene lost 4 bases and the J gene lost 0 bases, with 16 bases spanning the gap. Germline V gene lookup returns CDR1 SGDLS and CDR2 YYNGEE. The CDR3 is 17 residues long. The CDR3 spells CASSPIQASANTGELFF. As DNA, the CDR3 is TGTGCCAGCAGCCCAATACAGGCCTCCGCGAACACCGGGGAGCTGTTTTTT.

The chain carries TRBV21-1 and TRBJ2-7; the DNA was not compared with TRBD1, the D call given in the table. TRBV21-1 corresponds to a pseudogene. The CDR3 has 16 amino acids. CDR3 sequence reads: CASSKSCTGEAGEQYF. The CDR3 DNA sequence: TGTGCCAGCAGCAAGAGTTGTACAGGGGAGGCGGGGGAGCAGTACTTC.